A selection of T cell receptor beta chains follows, all from one sample in a study of blood T cell repertoires in COVID-19. Sequencing was performed with immunoSEQ multiplex PCR; in TCRdb, only in-frame clones are kept and a portion is missing. Of fewer than 80,000 clones in the sample, under 90% were seen once. The sample taken for sequencing was peripheral blood. These TCRs come from a human donor in a cohort sampled during active COVID-19. The CDR3 runs from the conserved cysteine through the conserved F or W. Each record gives: CDR3 DNA, CDR3 protein, V gene, clone size, J gene, D gene. A D gene is named only where the DNA matches it firmly. Only part of the rows carry a size: once, few, many, or a class if the clone is expanded.

TGCGCCAGCAGCCGAAACAGGGCCGACTCTGGAAACACCATATATTTT,CASSRNRADSGNTIYF,TRBV4-3,-,TRBJ1-3,-
TGTGCCAGCAGCGCGGGAACAGGGGCAGGACAGCCCCAGCATTTT,CASSAGTGAGQPQHF,TRBV9,-,TRBJ1-5,TRBD1
TGTGCCAGCTCACTTGGGACAGGGAGCTACAATGAGCAGTTCTTC,CASSLGTGSYNEQFF,TRBV18,-,TRBJ2-1,TRBD1
TGCGCCAGCAGCCAAGATAGGCCGCGTCAGGCCGAACCGCAGTTCTTC,CASSQDRPRQAEPQFF,TRBV4-3,once,TRBJ2-1,-
TGCGCCAGCAGCCAAGATGGGGGGGTACGGTATGAAAAACTGTTTTTT,CASSQDGGVRYEKLFF,TRBV4-1,-,TRBJ1-4,-
TGTGCCAGTAGTATCCTAGGCGGGATCCCCAGCTCCTACAATGAGCAGTTCTTC,CASSILGGIPSSYNEQFF,TRBV19,few,TRBJ2-1,-
TGTGCCAGCAGCTTAGATTGGGTAGCGCCCCCCGGGTACTTC,CASSLDWVAPPGYF,TRBV11-2,-,TRBJ2-7,-
TGTGCCACCAGCAGGGACAGACAAGATGAAAAACTGTTTTTT,CATSRDRQDEKLFF,TRBV15,-,TRBJ1-4,-
TGTGCCTGGAATCCCTACTCTGGAGGGCCTCTCGCCGGGGAGCTGTTTTTT,CAWNPYSGGPLAGELFF,TRBV30,-,TRBJ2-2,-
TGTGCCAGCAGCCAAGACAGGGGGGGTGAAAAACTGTTTTTT,CASSQDRGGEKLFF,TRBV7-9,-,TRBJ1-4,TRBD1
TGTGCCAGTAGTATATGGGGACTTAGAAGCTCTGGAAACACCATATATTTT,CASSIWGLRSSGNTIYF,TRBV19,-,TRBJ1-3,-
TGTGCCAGTAGTCCCCGAGGACAGAGTAGCACAGATACGCAGTATTTT,CASSPRGQSSTDTQYF,TRBV19,-,TRBJ2-3,-
TGTGCCAGCAGCTTAGCTACCGGGTTCACGGATGGCTACACCTTC,CASSLATGFTDGYTF,TRBV7-9,-,TRBJ1-2,-
TGTGCCAGCTCTCCATTACAGGGTAACAATCAGCCCCAGCATTTT,CASSPLQGNNQPQHF,TRBV18,-,TRBJ1-5,-
TGTGCCACCAGCAGAGACCTACCTTTTCCGGGACAGGGCGAGGAAGCTTTCTTT,CATSRDLPFPGQGEEAFF,TRBV15,-,TRBJ1-1,TRBD1
TGTGCCAGCAGCAGTCCCGGGACAGTTCCCTACGAGCAGTACTTC,CASSSPGTVPYEQYF,TRBV28,-,TRBJ2-7,TRBD1
TGTGCCAGCTCTCCTAGCAGTAGCTCCTACGAGCAGTACTTC,CASSPSSSSYEQYF,TRBV18,-,TRBJ2-7,-
TGTGCCAGCAGCTTTCTAGCGGGAGGGCCCGGTGAGCAGTTCTTC,CASSFLAGGPGEQFF,TRBV7-9,-,TRBJ2-1,TRBD2
TGTGCCAGCAGAAGGACAGTCAATCAGCCCCAGCATTTT,CASRRTVNQPQHF,TRBV6-6,few,TRBJ1-5,-